Described below is a single T cell receptor (beta chain) sequence and its context. Its antigen is undetermined. Trimming pared 2 bases from V and 4 bases from J, leaving 12 bases between. Germline values: CDR1 SGHRS, CDR2 YFSETQ. There are 14 residues in the CDR3. The data belong to a study of cytomegalovirus exposure and HLA in healthy donors. Study findings and constraints: Most sequenced TCRs were rare (though some public TCRs occurred in many donors). Prediction of most subjects' HLA-A and HLA-B alleles by TCR beta sequences was reportedly accurate. In a later analysis, an Asian-associated ancestry cluster reportedly showed fewer N-insertions than the approximately 610-donor mean.

In the PCR, 60 Vbeta and 13 Jbeta primers were used. TCRdb's table, derived via immunoSEQ multiplex PCR, lists solely in-frame clones and lacks some. This sample yields around 170,000 clones, of which around 80% are seen a single time; approximately 1.5% belongs to the top ten. J is TRBJ1-2 and V is TRBV5-1; TRBD1 might be the D (6 bases). Sequenced: PBMCs. The sequence came from a man younger than 30 in good health and CMV-seronegative. The CDR3 coding sequence is TGCGCCAGCAGCTTCAGCCAGGGGAGCTATGGCTACACCTTC. This gives the protein CASSFSQGSYGYTF.